This TCR beta chain was obtained from a study of tumor-infiltrating lymphocytes in oesophageal squamous cell carcinoma. This clonotype showed up many times. The trim removed 4 bases at V and 0 bases at J, leaving 8 bases unmatched. The CDR3 consists of 17 residues. Per the germline V gene, CDR1 is SGHVS and CDR2 is FQNEAQ. TCRdb re-called the PCR reads with MiXCR, one entry per CDR3 protein. The sample has 23,000 or so distinct CDR3 sequences; approximately 34% are singletons. This clonotype originated in a female donor with esophageal squamous cell carcinoma. The sample comprised esophageal tumor tissue. V is TRBV7-8 and J is TRBJ2-3; 9 bases align to TRBD1. CDR3 protein: CASSSLVGTGSTDTQYF. The CDR3 nucleotides read TGTGCCAGCAGCTCTCTAGTTGGGACAGGGAGCACAGATACGCAGTATTTT.